The 24 T cell receptor beta chains given below trace back to one sample, sequenced in a study of Tregs in tolerant kidney transplant recipients. The data were produced by immunoSEQ multiplex PCR, yet TCRdb's version contains in-frame clones alone and is incomplete. The top ten hold around 0.61% of the sample, which has 200,000 to 300,000 clones, 80% to 85% seen once. Sequencing used CD4+ T cells from blood. The receptor source for this set is a human donor in good health.

The chain carries TRBV5-1 and TRBJ1-2, with 7 bases identical to TRBD1. The CDR3 has 13 residues. CDR1 SGHRS and CDR2 YFSETQ come from the germline V gene. Trimming at V came to 7 bases and at J to 8 bases, leaving 11 bases not matched to a gene. The CDR3 DNA sequence: TGCGCCAGCGGCCCTGACAGGGCCTCCGGCTACACCTTC. Translation: CASGPDRASGYTF.

The chain carries TRBV13 and TRBJ2-1, with 12 bases matching TRBD2. Germline V CDR1 and CDR2: PRHDT, FYEKMQ (reference sequence). V was pared by 2 bases and J by 0 bases, with 8 bases of the junction left unmatched. CDR3 size: 19 residues. In nucleotides, the CDR3 is TGTGCCAGCAGCTTACTGGGGCTAGCGGGAGGGCCCTCCTACAATGAGCAGTTCTTC. It yields the protein CASSLLGLAGGPSYNEQFF. The complete variable domain, with remaining parts taken from reference TRBV13 and TRBJ2-1, reads AAGVIQSPRHLIKEKRETATLKCYPIPRHDTVYWYQQGPGQDPQFLISFYEKMQSDKGSIPDRFSAQQFSDYHSELNMSSLELGDSALYFCASSLLGLAGGPSYNEQFFGPGTRLTVL.

The chain couples TRBV15 to TRBJ2-5; 9 nucleotides agree with TRBD1. The CDR3 is 15 residues long. Germline values: CDR1 LNHNV, CDR2 YYDKDF (reference sequence). With V trimmed by 2 bases and J by 5 bases, 6 bases remained unmatched. The DNA of the CDR3 is TGTGCCACCAGCAGACCCACAGGGGGCTTGGAGACCCAGTACTTC. Its translation: CATSRPTGGLETQYF. Together with reference TRBV15 and TRBJ2-5, the CDR3 gives the full variable domain: DAMVIQNPRYQVTQFGKPVTLSCSQTLNHNVMYWYQQKSSQAPKLLFHYYDKDFNNEADTPDNFQSRRPNTSFCFLDIRSPGLGDTAMYLCATSRPTGGLETQYFGPGTRLLVL.

This chain links TRBV27 with TRBJ1-4; D gene ambiguous. This CDR3 region has 18 residues. Looked up from germline, CDR1 is MNHEY and CDR2 is SMNVEV (reference sequence). Trimming removed 5 bases from V and 0 bases from J, with 19 bases in between. The CDR3 nucleotides are TGTGCCAGCAGTGTGGGCCTCGCCAGTCCCACAACTAATGAAAAACTGTTTTTT. Translating gives CASSVGLASPTTNEKLFF.

The J gene is TRBJ1-2, the V gene TRBV6-5; no reliable D call. The V gene's germline CDR1 is MNHEY and CDR2 SVGAGI. CDR3 length: 11 residues. Trimming shortened V by 9 bases and J by 4 bases, and 9 bases separated the two germline ends. This CDR3 reads CASCIVYGYTF. The CDR3 bases are TGTGCCAGTTGTATCGTCTATGGCTACACCTTC.

This rearrangement joins TRBV27 to TRBJ1-5; 8 nucleotides agree with TRBD1. The CDR3 sequence is 14 residues long. Germline V gene sequence: CDR1 MNHEY, CDR2 SMNVEV (reference sequence). V shed 6 bases, J shed 3 bases, and the junction held 4 bases outside the gene matches. In nucleotides, the CDR3 is TGTGCCAGCAGCCGGACAGGGATCAATCAGCCCCAGCATTTT. It codes for CASSRTGINQPQHF.

The rearrangement uses TRBV7-2 and TRBJ2-3; the D gene is possibly TRBD2 (6 bases). Trimming removed 5 bases from V and 2 bases from J, with 17 bases in between. The CDR3 extends over 16 amino acids. The germline gives CDR1 SGHTA, CDR2 FQGNSA. Written as DNA, the CDR3 is TGTGCCAGCAGCCGCGAACCGGGACTCAACACAGATACGCAGTATTTT. This encodes CASSREPGLNTDTQYF.

CDR3 sequence (DNA): TGTGCCAGCAGCGGTCAGCGGTCTGGGACTGAAGCTTTCTTT. This gives the protein CASSGQRSGTEAFF. The chain combines TRBV7-9 with TRBJ1-1; D remains unclear. The V end lost 5 bases, the J end lost 5 bases, and 15 bases lay between the germline ends. Germline CDR1 reads SEHNR; CDR2 reads FQNEAQ (reference sequence). The CDR3 covers 14 residues. Looking up the rest from reference TRBV7-9 and TRBJ1-1 gives the full variable domain: DTGVSQNPRHKITKRGQNVTFRCDPISEHNRLYWYRQTLGQGPEFLTYFQNEAQLEKSRLLSDRFSAERPKGSFSTLEIQRTEQGDSAMYLCASSGQRSGTEAFFGQGTRLTVV.

The chain has TRBV6-6 and TRBJ1-2, with a possible D match to TRBD1 (5 bases). V lost 5 bases, J lost 0 bases, and 13 bases lay in between. CDR3 length: 15 amino acids. Germline loops: CDR1 MNHNY, CDR2 SVGAGI (reference sequence). The CDR3 region has the DNA TGTGCCAGCAGTCCGGGGCAGAGAACTAACTATGGCTACACCTTC. As protein: CASSPGQRTNYGYTF.

The V and J genes are TRBV6-5 and TRBJ1-1; D remains unclear. This CDR3 comprises 13 residues. Germline V gene data show CDR1 as MNHEY and CDR2 as SVGAGI. Trimming removed 8 bases at V and 0 bases at J, with 10 bases between. In DNA form, the CDR3 reads TGTGCCAGCTATATAGGCATGAACACTGAAGCTTTCTTT. Translation gives CASYIGMNTEAFF.

The gene calls are TRBV9 and TRBJ2-6; a weak D match, TRBD2 (5 bases). The CDR3 extends over 21 amino acids. The germline V gene has CDR1 SGDLS and CDR2 YYNGEE. The V gene lost 0 bases and the J gene lost 0 bases, with 22 bases spanning the gap. The CDR3 nucleotides read TGTGCCAGCAGCGTAGGGTTATTAGTGAGTGAGGGTGCCTCTGGGGCCAACGTCCTGACTTTC. This translates into CASSVGLLVSEGASGANVLTF.

Comment on this clone: An end of the junction differs from the germline gene, which may be a read error. The genes are TRBV6-1 and TRBJ2-3; maybe TRBD1 (5 bases). The CDR3 contains 13 residues. Germline lookup yields CDR1 MNHNS and CDR2 SASEGT. Here the CDR3 DNA reads TGTGCCAGCAGTGAAGTCCGGCAGGGTGCGAAGGATTTT. The encoded protein is CASSEVRQGAKDF.

This chain joins TRBV4-2 and TRBJ2-7; 10 bases line up with TRBD1. Germline-derived CDR1 and CDR2 are LGHNA and YNFKEQ. J gave up 2 bases and V 0 bases, and 7 bases lay outside the gene matches. The CDR3 contains 17 residues. The CDR3, as DNA: TGTGCCAGCAGCCAAGATTCACCCGGACAGGGGGCCTACGAGCAGTACTTC. The encoded protein is CASSQDSPGQGAYEQYF.

The chain combines TRBV7-2 with TRBJ1-2; no reliable D call. V was trimmed by 7 bases and J by 8 bases, leaving 17 bases between them. This CDR3 has 13 residues. Germline V gene lookup returns CDR1 SGHTA and CDR2 FQGNSA. The CDR3 DNA sequence: TGTGCCAGCACGTATTCATTGGTCTCAGGCTACACCTTC. Translation gives CASTYSLVSGYTF.

This chain connects TRBV6-5 to TRBJ1-2, with D unresolved. In germline, CDR1 is MNHEY, CDR2 SVGAGI. Trimming cost V 11 bases and J 0 bases, with 13 bases left between them. The CDR3 is 13 residues long. The CDR3 DNA reads as TGTGCCGCTAGCGGGTTAGCTAACTATGGCTACACCTTC. Amino acids: CAASGLANYGYTF.

Written as DNA, the CDR3 is TGCAGCGCAAGACAGGGGTCCTCCTACGAGCAGTACTTC. Its translation is CSARQGSSYEQYF. The chain links TRBV29-1 to TRBJ2-7; 8 bases line up with TRBD1. This CDR3 contains 13 residues. CDR1 is SQVTM and CDR2 is ANQGSEA in the germline V gene. With V trimmed by 7 bases and J by 0 bases, 5 bases remained unmatched.

This chain connects TRBV19 to TRBJ1-5, with TRBD1 identical over 9 bases. After removal of 10 bases from V and 6 bases from J, the junction contained 4 bases not matched to a gene. CDR3 size: 12 residues. Germline CDR1 and CDR2: LNHDA and SQIVND (reference sequence). CDR3: CATLGQGQPQHF. CDR3 nucleotide sequence: TGTGCCACCCTGGGACAGGGTCAGCCCCAGCATTTT.

The V and J genes are TRBV2 and TRBJ1-3; D is unresolved. CDR3 size: 15 residues. Per germline, CDR1 SNHLY and CDR2 FYNNEI. Trimming removed 4 bases at V and 2 bases at J, with 12 bases between. The CDR3 reads CASSVEGNAGNTIYF. CDR3 coding DNA: TGTGCCAGCAGTGTTGAGGGTAACGCTGGAAACACCATATATTTT.

This clone was seen once. The rearrangement joins TRBV6-5 to TRBJ1-5; the D is unclear. The CDR3 extends over 16 amino acids. Germline CDR1 is MNHEY and CDR2 is SVGAGI. The ends were cut back, 4 bases at V and 1 base at J, with 14 bases in the middle. CDR3 sequence reads: CASSSTDLGSNQPQHF. The DNA for the CDR3 is TGTGCCAGCAGTTCCACGGACCTAGGGAGCAATCAGCCCCAGCATTTT.

The chain combines TRBV18 with TRBJ2-1; 7 positions match TRBD1. Germline V gene lookup returns CDR1 KGHSH and CDR2 LQKENI. With V trimmed by 4 bases and J by 2 bases, 8 bases remained unmatched. This CDR3 comprises 16 residues. The CDR3 DNA is TGTGCCAGCTCACAGATGACAGGGTTTACCTACAATGAGCAGTTCTTC. Translating it yields CASSQMTGFTYNEQFF.

V and J are TRBV4-2 and TRBJ2-3, with 14 bases that match TRBD2. J gave up 2 bases and V 3 bases, and 7 bases lay outside the gene matches. There are 18 residues in the CDR3. CDR1 LGHNA and CDR2 YNFKEQ come from the germline V gene. CDR3 loop: CASSHRLAGGLNTDTQYF. DNA for the CDR3: TGTGCCAGCAGCCACCGACTAGCGGGAGGGCTAAACACAGATACGCAGTATTTT.

The chain has TRBV2 and TRBJ1-5; no clear D. V shed 1 base and J shed 1 base, with 2 bases lying between them. CDR1 SNHLY and CDR2 FYNNEI come from the germline V gene. The CDR3 covers 13 residues. The CDR3 protein is CASSEESNQPQHF. The CDR3 coding sequence is TGTGCCAGCAGTGAAGAGAGCAATCAGCCCCAGCATTTT.

V usage is TRBV7-9 and J usage is TRBJ2-7; no clear D. Per germline, CDR1 SEHNR and CDR2 FQNEAQ (reference sequence). The V and J ends lost 4 bases and 0 bases respectively, with 16 bases between them. The CDR3 length is 16 residues. The chain's CDR3 is CASSYHTWTGSYEQYF. In nucleotides, the CDR3 is TGTGCCAGCAGCTACCACACGTGGACCGGCTCCTACGAGCAGTACTTC. Combining the CDR3 with reference TRBV7-9 and TRBJ2-7 gives the whole variable domain DTGVSQNPRHKITKRGQNVTFRCDPISEHNRLYWYRQTLGQGPEFLTYFQNEAQLEKSRLLSDRFSAERPKGSFSTLEIQRTEQGDSAMYLCASSYHTWTGSYEQYFGPGTRLTVT.

The chain recombines TRBV7-3 with TRBJ2-2; D is unresolved. Trimming took off 4 bases at V and 9 bases at J, with 12 bases between the two ends. This CDR3 comprises 13 residues. Germline values: CDR1 SGHTA, CDR2 FQGTGA. The CDR3 region is CASSSPSHRELFF. In nucleotides, the CDR3 is TGTGCCAGCAGCTCTCCATCTCACCGGGAGCTGTTTTTT.